A selection of T cell receptor beta chains follows, all from one sample in a study of Ad26.COV2.S vaccination and SARS-CoV-2 variants. Here immunoSEQ multiplex PCR was the method, and the copy in TCRdb shows in-frame clones only, minus some. The sample shows 360,000 or so clones, around 90% of them seen only once. Sequencing was performed on peripheral blood, taken in a trial of Ad26.COV2.S vaccine versus placebo. All receptors come from a person between 18 and 65 years old who received the Ad26.COV2.S COVID-19 vaccine or a placebo. Each CDR3 is given with its conserved first and last residue. D genes are given only for firm matches. A clone size is listed for some rows: how often the clone was seen (once, few, many), or a class if it is expanded.

V,D,size,J,DNA,CDR3
TRBV5-6,-,-,TRBJ2-7,TGTGCCAGCAGCTTTGAGGGGGGGCCTTACGAGCAGTACTTC,CASSFEGGPYEQYF
TRBV7-3,-,-,TRBJ2-3,TGTGCCAGCAGCCTTGATAGCACAGATACGCAGTATTTT,CASSLDSTDTQYF
TRBV10-3,-,-,TRBJ1-2,TGTGCCATCAGTGAGTCTACGCAGAACAATAACTATGGCTACACCTTC,CAISESTQNNNYGYTF
TRBV5-1,TRBD2,-,TRBJ2-1,TGCGCCAGCAGCCAGACTAGCGGGGGGGTCCATGAGCAGTTCTTC,CASSQTSGGVHEQFF
TRBV5-1,TRBD1,-,TRBJ1-2,TGCGCCAGCAGCTCTGAGGGACAGCTTCATGGCTACACCTTC,CASSSEGQLHGYTF
TRBV4-1,-,-,TRBJ2-7,TGCGCCAGCAGCCAAGGAAGAATTTCGGACGAGCAGTACTTC,CASSQGRISDEQYF
TRBV9,-,-,TRBJ2-7,TGTGCCAGCAGCGTCGCGGACGGATACGAGCAGTACTTC,CASSVADGYEQYF
TRBV13,-,-,TRBJ2-3,TGTGCCAGCAGCCCAGGCGGAGCGGACACAGATACGCAGTATTTT,CASSPGGADTDTQYF
TRBV2,TRBD1,-,TRBJ1-1,TGTGCCAGCAGCCAAGGGGGGGACAGGGGAGCTTTCTTT,CASSQGGDRGAFF
TRBV30,TRBD1,-,TRBJ2-7,TGTGCCTGGAGTCGCCCGGGACAGGGATACGAGCAGTACTTC,CAWSRPGQGYEQYF
TRBV7-9,-,-,TRBJ1-5,TGTGCCAGCAGCTTAGCTGGGATTTTCCAGCCCCAGCATTTT,CASSLAGIFQPQHF
TRBV19,TRBD2,-,TRBJ2-3,TGTGCCAGTAGTGGACTAGCGGGGGCTACAGATACGCAGTATTTT,CASSGLAGATDTQYF
TRBV2,-,-,TRBJ1-5,TGTGCCAGCAGTACCCGCCCCCCGGGAGGTCAGCCCCAGCATTTT,CASSTRPPGGQPQHF
TRBV27,TRBD1,-,TRBJ1-2,TGTGCCAGCAGTCCCAGACAGGGAACGTCCTATGGCTACACCTTC,CASSPRQGTSYGYTF
TRBV7-2,-,-,TRBJ2-1,TGTGCCAGCAGCTTAAGTAACGGGGGTGTGTTCTTC,CASSLSNGGVFF
TRBV6-5,-,-,TRBJ2-7,TGTGCCAGCAGTCCAGTACAGGGGAGGTACGAGCAGTACTTC,CASSPVQGRYEQYF
TRBV12-3/TRBV12-4,TRBD2,once,TRBJ2-7,TGTGCCAGCAGTTTTAGAGGGAGGGACGAGCAGTACTTC,CASSFRGRDEQYF
TRBV19,-,-,TRBJ2-5,TGTGCCAGTAGTGGCCTGGAGGGGGTGGGGGAGACCCAGTACTTC,CASSGLEGVGETQYF
TRBV5-4,TRBD2,-,TRBJ2-1,TGTGCCAGCAGCTCCCGGGTTGGGGGGGCCTACAATGAGCAGTTCTTC,CASSSRVGGAYNEQFF
TRBV6-5,TRBD1,-,TRBJ2-1,TGTGCCAGCAGGCGTACAGGGGTCTCCTACAATGAGCAGTTCTTC,CASRRTGVSYNEQFF
TRBV4-1,-,-,TRBJ1-5,TGCGCCAGCAGCCAAGGAAGCAATCAGCCCCAGCATTTT,CASSQGSNQPQHF
TRBV10-2,TRBD1,-,TRBJ2-1,TGCGCCAGCAGTGAGCTCTACGACAGGGGGCCCGGGGATGAGCAGTTCTTC,CASSELYDRGPGDEQFF
TRBV5-5,-,-,TRBJ1-2,TGTGCCAGCAGCTTTCCCGGGACAACGGAAAATGGCTACACCTTC,CASSFPGTTENGYTF
TRBV29-1,-,-,TRBJ2-2,TGCAGCGTTGAAGGGGTGTCAACGGGCGCCGGGGAGCTGTTTTTT,CSVEGVSTGAGELFF
TRBV4-3,-,-,TRBJ1-4,TGCGCCAGCAGCCAAGATAGTAGGGCAGGGGTAAATGAAAAACTGTTTTTT,CASSQDSRAGVNEKLFF
TRBV5-6,-,-,TRBJ2-1,TGTGCCAGCAGACCGAGACTAGTAGCCTACAATGAGCAGTTCTTC,CASRPRLVAYNEQFF
TRBV2,-,-,TRBJ2-2,TGTGCCAGCAGTGAGAGGCCCCTAGCCGTCGACACCGGGGAGCTGTTTTTT,CASSERPLAVDTGELFF
TRBV18,-,-,TRBJ2-7,TGTGCCAGCTCACCCCAGGACGGCTACGAGCAGTACTTC,CASSPQDGYEQYF
TRBV10-1,TRBD2,once,TRBJ2-7,TGCGCCAGCAGACTCCCGGGACTAGCGGTGAAGTACTTC,CASRLPGLAVKYF
TRBV29-1,TRBD1,once,TRBJ2-1,TGCAGCGTTCGGACAGGGGGCTCGTACAATGAGCAGTTCTTC,CSVRTGGSYNEQFF
TRBV6-5,TRBD1,once,TRBJ2-7,TGTGCCAGCAGTTATAGGGACAGATTCTACGAGCAGTACTTC,CASSYRDRFYEQYF
TRBV19,-,-,TRBJ1-1,TGTGCCAGTAGTTTATCGGGGGCGGGGGTCGGTGGCACTGAAGCTTTCTTT,CASSLSGAGVGGTEAFF
TRBV6-5,-,-,TRBJ1-3,TGTGCCAGCAGCGATACTCGGAACTCTGGAAACACCATATATTTT,CASSDTRNSGNTIYF
TRBV5-1,-,-,TRBJ1-2,TGCGCCAGCAGCTCCGGAGAGCCTAACTATGGCTACACCTTC,CASSSGEPNYGYTF
TRBV3-1/TRBV3-2,-,-,TRBJ1-6,TGTGCCAGCAGCCCTGAGAGGGATTCACCCCTCCACTTT,CASSPERDSPLHF
TRBV7-2,TRBD1,-,TRBJ1-2,TGTGCCAGCAGCTTTCCAGGGGGCGCTGACTATGGCTACACCTTC,CASSFPGGADYGYTF
TRBV6-6,-,-,TRBJ2-3,TGTGCCAGCAGTTACGGTTGGGGCGGTACAGATACGCAGTATTTT,CASSYGWGGTDTQYF
TRBV9,-,-,TRBJ2-1,TGTGCCAGCAGCTCTCGCAATGGCTTGACCTACAATGAGCAGTTCTTC,CASSSRNGLTYNEQFF
TRBV24-1,-,-,TRBJ2-2,TGTGCCACCAGTGGAGGGGATGGTGGCGGGGAGCTGTTTTTT,CATSGGDGGGELFF
TRBV6-5,-,-,TRBJ1-1,TGTGCCAGCAGGACGGGGAGTCAGACGAACACTGAAGCTTTCTTT,CASRTGSQTNTEAFF
TRBV4-3,-,-,TRBJ1-4,TGCGCCAGCAGCCAAGATAGAAGGGGAACTAATGAAAAACTGTTTTTT,CASSQDRRGTNEKLFF
TRBV9,-,-,TRBJ1-6,TGTGCCAGCAGCGGGACGACTTCACCCCTCCACTTT,CASSGTTSPLHF
TRBV10-2,TRBD2,-,TRBJ2-1,TGCGCCAGCAGTGAGGCTAGCGGGGGCCCGAATGAGCAGTTCTTC,CASSEASGGPNEQFF
TRBV18,TRBD1,-,TRBJ2-1,TGTGCCAGCTCACCTAAAACAGGGGGCGGCTACAATGAGCAGTTCTTC,CASSPKTGGGYNEQFF
TRBV19,-,-,TRBJ1-1,TGTGCCAGTAGTATTGGGGGGACGACTGAAGCTTTCTTT,CASSIGGTTEAFF
TRBV9,-,-,TRBJ1-1,TGTGCCAGCAGCGTACAGCTGAACACTGAAGCTTTCTTT,CASSVQLNTEAFF
TRBV24-1,TRBD2,-,TRBJ2-1,TGTGCCACCAGTGAGGGGACTAGTTGGGGTGAGCAGTTCTTC,CATSEGTSWGEQFF
TRBV2,TRBD1,-,TRBJ1-5,TGTGCCAGCAGTTCCGAACCCCGGGACAGCCCTAATCAGCCCCAGCATTTT,CASSSEPRDSPNQPQHF
TRBV15,-,-,TRBJ1-1,TGTGCCACCAGCAGAGTGGTACAGGTCCCTGAAGCTTTCTTT,CATSRVVQVPEAFF
TRBV6-5,TRBD2,-,TRBJ2-4,TGTGCCAGCAGTTACTCCTTGAGACTAGCGGGATTCATTCAGTACTTC,CASSYSLRLAGFIQYF
TRBV4-1,-,-,TRBJ1-5,TGCGCCAGCAGCCAAGGGACAGCACGTAGCAATCAGCCCCAGCATTTT,CASSQGTARSNQPQHF
TRBV7-8,TRBD1,-,TRBJ1-2,TGTGCCAGCAGCGACAGGGCCAGGAGGGGCTACACCTTC,CASSDRARRGYTF
TRBV9,-,-,TRBJ1-2,TGTGCCAGCACCTCTTTGGGGGGTCCCTATGGCTACACCTTC,CASTSLGGPYGYTF
TRBV12-5,-,-,TRBJ1-2,TGTGCTAGTGGTTTGCCCAGAGGGCCGAGCTACACCTTC,CASGLPRGPSYTF
TRBV4-1,TRBD1,-,TRBJ2-3,TGCGCCAGCAGCCAAGTCCAGGGGGCGCCCACAGATACGCAGTATTTT,CASSQVQGAPTDTQYF
TRBV6-1,TRBD1,-,TRBJ2-7,TGTGCCAGCAGTGACCCTCCGGGACAGGGACACTACGAGCAGTACTTC,CASSDPPGQGHYEQYF
TRBV6-1,TRBD2,-,TRBJ2-3,TGTGCCAGCAGTGAAGCGGCTAGCGGGGGCGATACGCAGTATTTT,CASSEAASGGDTQYF
TRBV29-1,-,-,TRBJ2-7,TGCAGCGTTTCAGACAGCTACGAGCAGTACTTC,CSVSDSYEQYF